This entry is about one T cell receptor (beta chain). The CDR3 extends over 16 amino acids. CDR1 is SEHNR, CDR2 FQNEAQ, per germline (reference sequence). Germline trimming cut 5 bases from V and 1 base from J; bases unmatched to any gene: 6. This entry is derived from a study of cytotoxic CD8 clonotypes in ibrutinib-treated CLL. For the study at large: The cohort had about a dozen relapsed/refractory and some 16 treatment-naive patients, 17 IGHV unmutated.

Only in-frame clones appear in the TCRdb table, and some are missing; sequencing was by immunoSEQ multiplex PCR. The sample includes more than 12,000 clones, more than 60% seen only once; the top ten take approximately 5.4%. This material consisted of PBMCs, taken before ibrutinib treatment. The TCR was taken from a human donor with chronic lymphocytic leukemia. The chain links TRBV7-9 to TRBJ1-1, with TRBD1 matching 11 bases. CDR3 protein: CASSPGDRGKNTEAFF. CDR3 nucleotides: TGTGCCAGCAGCCCAGGGGACAGGGGGAAGAACACTGAAGCTTTCTTT. Full variable domain (remainder filled in from reference TRBV7-9 and TRBJ1-1): DTGVSQNPRHKITKRGQNVTFRCDPISEHNRLYWYRQTLGQGPEFLTYFQNEAQLEKSRLLSDRFSAERPKGSFSTLEIQRTEQGDSAMYLCASSPGDRGKNTEAFFGQGTRLTVV.